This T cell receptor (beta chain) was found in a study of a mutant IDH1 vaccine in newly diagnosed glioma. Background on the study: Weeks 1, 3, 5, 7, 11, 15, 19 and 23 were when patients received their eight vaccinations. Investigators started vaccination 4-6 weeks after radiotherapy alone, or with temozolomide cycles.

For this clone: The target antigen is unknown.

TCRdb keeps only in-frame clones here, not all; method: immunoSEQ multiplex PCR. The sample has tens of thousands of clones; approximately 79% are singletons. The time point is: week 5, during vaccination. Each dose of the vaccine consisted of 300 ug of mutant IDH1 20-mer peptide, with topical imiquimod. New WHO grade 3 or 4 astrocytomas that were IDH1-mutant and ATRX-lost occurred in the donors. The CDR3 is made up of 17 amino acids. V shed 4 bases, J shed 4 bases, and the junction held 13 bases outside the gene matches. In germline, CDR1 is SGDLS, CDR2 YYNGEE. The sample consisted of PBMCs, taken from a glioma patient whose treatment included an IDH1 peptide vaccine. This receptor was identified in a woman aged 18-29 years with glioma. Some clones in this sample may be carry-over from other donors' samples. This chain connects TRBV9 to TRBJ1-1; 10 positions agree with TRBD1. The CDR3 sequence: CASSRSGQGRVLTEAFF. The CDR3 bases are TGTGCCAGCAGCCGATCGGGACAGGGGAGGGTACTCACTGAAGCTTTCTTT.